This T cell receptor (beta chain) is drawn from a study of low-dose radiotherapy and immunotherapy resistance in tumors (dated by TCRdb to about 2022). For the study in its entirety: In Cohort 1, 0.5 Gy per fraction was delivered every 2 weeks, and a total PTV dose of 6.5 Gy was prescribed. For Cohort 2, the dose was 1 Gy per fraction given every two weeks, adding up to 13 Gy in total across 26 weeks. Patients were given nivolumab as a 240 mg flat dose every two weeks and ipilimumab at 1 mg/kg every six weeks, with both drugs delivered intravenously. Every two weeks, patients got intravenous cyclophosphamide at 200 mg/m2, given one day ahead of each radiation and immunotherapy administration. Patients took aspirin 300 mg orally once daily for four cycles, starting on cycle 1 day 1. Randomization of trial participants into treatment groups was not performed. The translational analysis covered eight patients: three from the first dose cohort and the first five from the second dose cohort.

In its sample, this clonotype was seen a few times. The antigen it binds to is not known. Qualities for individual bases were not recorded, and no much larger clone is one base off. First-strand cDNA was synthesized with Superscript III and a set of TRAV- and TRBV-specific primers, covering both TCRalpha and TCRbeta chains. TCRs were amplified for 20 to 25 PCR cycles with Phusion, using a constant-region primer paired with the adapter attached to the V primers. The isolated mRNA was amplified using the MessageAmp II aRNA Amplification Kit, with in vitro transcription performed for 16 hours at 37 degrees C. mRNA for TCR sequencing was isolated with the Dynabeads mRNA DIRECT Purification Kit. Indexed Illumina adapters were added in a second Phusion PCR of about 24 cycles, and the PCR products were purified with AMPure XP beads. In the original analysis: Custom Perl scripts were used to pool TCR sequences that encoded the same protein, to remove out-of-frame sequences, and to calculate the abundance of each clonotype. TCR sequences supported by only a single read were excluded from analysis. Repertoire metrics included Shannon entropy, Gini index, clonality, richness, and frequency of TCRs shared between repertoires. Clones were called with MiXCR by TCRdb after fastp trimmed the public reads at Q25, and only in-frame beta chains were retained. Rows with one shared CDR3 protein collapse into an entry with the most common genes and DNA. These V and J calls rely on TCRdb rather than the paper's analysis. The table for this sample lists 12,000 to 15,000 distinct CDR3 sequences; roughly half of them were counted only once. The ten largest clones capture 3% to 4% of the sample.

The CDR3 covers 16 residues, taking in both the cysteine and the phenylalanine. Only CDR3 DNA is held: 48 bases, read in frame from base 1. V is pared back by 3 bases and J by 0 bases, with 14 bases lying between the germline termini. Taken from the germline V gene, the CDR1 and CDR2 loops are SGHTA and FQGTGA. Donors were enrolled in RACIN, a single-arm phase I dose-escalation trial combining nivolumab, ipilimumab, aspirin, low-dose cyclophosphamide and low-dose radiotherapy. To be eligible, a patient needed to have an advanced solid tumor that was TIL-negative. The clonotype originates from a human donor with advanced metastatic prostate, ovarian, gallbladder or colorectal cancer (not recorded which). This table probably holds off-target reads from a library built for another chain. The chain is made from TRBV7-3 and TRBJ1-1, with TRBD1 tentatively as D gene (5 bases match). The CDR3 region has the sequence CASSLGQGGLNTEAFF. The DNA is TGTGCCAGCAGCTTGGGTCAGGGTGGGTTGAACACTGAAGCTTTCTTT.